This T cell receptor beta chain was observed in a study of vaccination and CD4 T cells after COVID-19. Study-level background: Stimuli were overlapping spike peptide pools of SARS-CoV-2 and three common cold coronaviruses (HCoV-NL63, HCoV-OC43, HCoV-229E).

Sequencing of cultured CD4+ T cell DNA used the Oncomine TCR Beta short-read assay. Each CDR3 protein is one row after TCRdb ran MiXCR on the PCR reads. The sample shows roughly 12,000 distinct CDR3 sequences, less than 80% of them seen only once. Points on this clonotype: Its specificity is not known.

Described treatment: approximately 9-day PBMC culture with coronavirus spike peptide pools or control peptides (ViraFEST assay). Medium was half-exchanged with fresh IL-2 medium on days 3 and 7. CDR1 is KGHDR and CDR2 is SFDVKD in the germline V gene. The CDR3 runs to 12 residues. The V and J ends lost 5 bases and 1 base respectively, with 4 bases between them. The origin of this receptor is a human donor who had recovered from COVID-19. Sequencing was performed on CD4+ T cells from blood, cultured in vitro, taken before SARS-CoV-2 vaccination. J is TRBJ1-2 and V is TRBV24-1; no clear D. CDR3 bases: TGTGCCACCAGTGCGGGTAACTATGGCTACACCTTC. Its translation is CATSAGNYGYTF.